The source of this T cell receptor (beta chain) is a study of blood T cell repertoires in COVID-19. The wider study: COVID-19 samples, acute and convalescent, were from the United States, Italy and Spain. In each case, the material was cDNA or gDNA derived from T cells, B-cell-depleted T cells, or PBMCs.

This clone was seen a single time. This CDR3 region has 11 residues. V lost 2 bases and J lost 7, with 6 bases in between. In the authors' methods: Estimation of nucleated cell counts relied on the amplification of reference gene primers. Sequenced by immunoSEQ multiplex PCR; TCRdb stores in-frame clones only, minus some. From that table come the V and J calls and clone size; the DNA was used to work out D and trimming. Seen here are some 280,000 clones, around 91% observed once, and the top ten hold around 12%. The rearrangement uses TRBV12-3 or TRBV12-4 and TRBJ2-7, with D possibly TRBD1 on 5 matching bases. Specimen: peripheral blood. The sequence was obtained from a woman in her sixties with acute or convalescent COVID-19. DNA of the CDR3: TGTGCCAGCAGTTTACAGGGAGAGCAGTACTTC. It translates to CASSLQGEQYF.